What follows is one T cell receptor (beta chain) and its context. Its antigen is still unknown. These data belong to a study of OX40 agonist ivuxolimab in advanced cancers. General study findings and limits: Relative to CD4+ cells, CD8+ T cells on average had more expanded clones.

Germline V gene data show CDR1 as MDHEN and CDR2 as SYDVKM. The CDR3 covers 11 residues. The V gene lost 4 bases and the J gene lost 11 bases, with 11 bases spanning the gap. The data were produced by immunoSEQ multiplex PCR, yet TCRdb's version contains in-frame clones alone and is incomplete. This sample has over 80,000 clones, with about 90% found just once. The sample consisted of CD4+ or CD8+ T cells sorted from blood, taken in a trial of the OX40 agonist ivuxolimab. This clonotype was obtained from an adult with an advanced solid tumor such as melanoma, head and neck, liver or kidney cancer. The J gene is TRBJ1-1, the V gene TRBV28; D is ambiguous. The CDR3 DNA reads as TGTGCCAGCAGTTCATGGGCGGAGGCTTTCTTT. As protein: CASSSWAEAFF.